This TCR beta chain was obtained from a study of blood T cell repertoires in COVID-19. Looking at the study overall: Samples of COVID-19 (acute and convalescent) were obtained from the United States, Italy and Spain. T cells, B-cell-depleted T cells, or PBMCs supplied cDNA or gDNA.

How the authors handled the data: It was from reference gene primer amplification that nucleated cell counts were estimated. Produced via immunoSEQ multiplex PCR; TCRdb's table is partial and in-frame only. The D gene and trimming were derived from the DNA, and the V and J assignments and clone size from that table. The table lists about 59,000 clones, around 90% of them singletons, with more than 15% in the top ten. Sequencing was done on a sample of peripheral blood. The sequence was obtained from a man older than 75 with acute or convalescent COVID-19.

CDR3 in amino acids: CATSVAAAGQDTQYF. Here the CDR3 DNA reads TGTGCCACCAGTGTGGCCGCAGCGGGGCAGGATACGCAGTATTTT. The chain is built from TRBV24-1 and TRBJ2-3; TRBD2 aligns across 7 bases. V trimming: 5 bases; J trimming: 6 bases; junction bases outside the gene matches: 10. The germline CDR1 and CDR2 sequences are KGHDR and SFDVKD. The CDR3 is 15 residues long.